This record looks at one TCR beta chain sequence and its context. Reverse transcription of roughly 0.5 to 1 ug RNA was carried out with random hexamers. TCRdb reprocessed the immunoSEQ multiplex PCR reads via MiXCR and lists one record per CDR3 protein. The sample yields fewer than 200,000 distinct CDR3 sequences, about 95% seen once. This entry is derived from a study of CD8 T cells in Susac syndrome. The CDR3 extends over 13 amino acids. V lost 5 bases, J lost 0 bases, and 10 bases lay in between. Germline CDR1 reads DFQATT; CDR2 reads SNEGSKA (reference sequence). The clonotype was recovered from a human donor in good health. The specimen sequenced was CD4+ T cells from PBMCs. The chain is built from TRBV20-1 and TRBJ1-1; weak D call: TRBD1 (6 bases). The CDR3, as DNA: TGCAGTGCTTGGGGGCCTATGAACACTGAAGCTTTCTTT. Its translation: CSAWGPMNTEAFF.